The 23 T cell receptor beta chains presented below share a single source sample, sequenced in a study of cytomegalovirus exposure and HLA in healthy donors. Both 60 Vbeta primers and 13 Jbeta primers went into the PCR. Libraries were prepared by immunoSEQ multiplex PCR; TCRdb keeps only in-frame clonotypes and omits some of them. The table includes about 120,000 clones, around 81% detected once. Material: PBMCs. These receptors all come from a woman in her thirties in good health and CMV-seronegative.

The CDR3 DNA sequence: TGTGCCATCAGTGAGGGGACAGGGTCGGCTTTCTTT. Its protein product is CAISEGTGSAFF. The chain has TRBV10-3 and TRBJ1-1; 9 bases agree with TRBD1. The CDR3 runs to 12 residues. V trimming: 2 bases; J trimming: 11 bases; junction bases outside the gene matches: 3. Germline CDR1 ENHRY, CDR2 SYGVKD.

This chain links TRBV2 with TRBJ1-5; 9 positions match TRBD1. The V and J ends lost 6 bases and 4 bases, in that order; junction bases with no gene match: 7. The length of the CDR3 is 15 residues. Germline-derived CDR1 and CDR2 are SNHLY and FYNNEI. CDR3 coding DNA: TGTGCCAGCAGCGATACAGGGGGCGCGAATCAGCCCCAGCATTTT. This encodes CASSDTGGANQPQHF.

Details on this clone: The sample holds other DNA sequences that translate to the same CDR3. The CDR3 loop is CASSPGTSGNNEQFF. The CDR3 nucleotides are TGTGCCAGCAGTCCCGGGACTAGCGGGAACAATGAGCAGTTCTTC. The chain couples TRBV27 to TRBJ2-1, with TRBD2 matching over 13 bases. The V gene's germline CDR1 is MNHEY and CDR2 SMNVEV (reference sequence). The CDR3 is made up of 15 amino acids. The ends lost 5 bases at V and 5 bases at J; junction bases unmatched: 3.

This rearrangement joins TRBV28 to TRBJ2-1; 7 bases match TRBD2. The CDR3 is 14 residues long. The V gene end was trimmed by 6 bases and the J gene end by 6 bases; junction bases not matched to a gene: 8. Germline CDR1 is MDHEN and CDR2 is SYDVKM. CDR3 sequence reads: CASSMTSLGNEQFF. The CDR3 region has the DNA TGTGCCAGCAGCATGACTAGCCTAGGCAATGAGCAGTTCTTC.

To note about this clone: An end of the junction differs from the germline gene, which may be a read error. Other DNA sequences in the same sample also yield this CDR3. CDR3 residues: CASSTGQSLSTDTQYF. DNA of the CDR3: TGCGCCAGCAGCACAGGACAGAGCTTATCCACAGATACGCAGTATTTT. The chain links TRBV5-4 to TRBJ2-3; TRBD1 is a possible D gene (6 bases). The CDR3 spans 16 residues. CDR1 is SGHNT and CDR2 is YYREEE in the germline V gene (reference sequence). The full variable domain, its missing parts supplied by reference TRBV5-4 and TRBJ2-3, is ETGVTQSPTHLIKTRGQQVTLRCSSQSGHNTVSWYQQALGQGPQFIFQYYREEENGRGNFPPRFSGLQFPNYSSELNVNALELDDSALYLCASSTGQSLSTDTQYFGPGTRLTVL.

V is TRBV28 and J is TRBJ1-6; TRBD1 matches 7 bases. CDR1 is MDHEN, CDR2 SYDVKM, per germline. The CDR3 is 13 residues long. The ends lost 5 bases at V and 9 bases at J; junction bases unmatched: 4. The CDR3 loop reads CASSPQGVSPLHF. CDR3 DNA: TGTGCCAGCAGTCCCCAGGGGGTTTCACCCCTCCACTTT.

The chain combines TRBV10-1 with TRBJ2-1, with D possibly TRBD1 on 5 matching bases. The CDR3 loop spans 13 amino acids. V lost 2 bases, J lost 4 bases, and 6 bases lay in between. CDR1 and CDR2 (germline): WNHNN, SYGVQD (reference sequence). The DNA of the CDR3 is TGCGCCAGCAGTGAGCAGGGATACAATGAGCAGTTCTTC. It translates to CASSEQGYNEQFF.

The CDR3 loop is CASSLGRPTYEQYF. The CDR3 nucleotides are TGTGCCAGCAGCTTAGGGCGGCCAACCTACGAGCAGTACTTC. The V gene is TRBV13, the J gene TRBJ2-7; D not certain. Trimming left V 0 bases short and J 2 bases short, with 8 bases between. CDR1 is PRHDT, CDR2 FYEKMQ, per germline (reference sequence). This CDR3 is 14 amino acids long.

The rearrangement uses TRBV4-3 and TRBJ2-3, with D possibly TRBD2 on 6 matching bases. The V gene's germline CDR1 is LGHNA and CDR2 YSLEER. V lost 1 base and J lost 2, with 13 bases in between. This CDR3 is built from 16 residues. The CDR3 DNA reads TGCGCCAGCAGCCAAGGGGGGGACTCTCACACAGATACGCAGTATTTT. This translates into CASSQGGDSHTDTQYF.

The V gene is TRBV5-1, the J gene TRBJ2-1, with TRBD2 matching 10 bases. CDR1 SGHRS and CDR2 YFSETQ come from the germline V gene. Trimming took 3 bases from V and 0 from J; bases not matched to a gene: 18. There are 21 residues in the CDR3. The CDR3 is CASSSPRASGGRVSSYNEQFF. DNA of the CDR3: TGCGCCAGCAGCTCCCCCCGGGCTAGCGGGGGTAGAGTAAGCTCCTACAATGAGCAGTTCTTC. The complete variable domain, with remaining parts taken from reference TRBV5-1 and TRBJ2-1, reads KAGVTQTPRYLIKTRGQQVTLSCSPISGHRSVSWYQQTPGQGLQFLFEYFSETQRNKGNFPGRFSGRQFSNSRSEMNVSTLELGDSALYLCASSSPRASGGRVSSYNEQFFGPGTRLTVL.

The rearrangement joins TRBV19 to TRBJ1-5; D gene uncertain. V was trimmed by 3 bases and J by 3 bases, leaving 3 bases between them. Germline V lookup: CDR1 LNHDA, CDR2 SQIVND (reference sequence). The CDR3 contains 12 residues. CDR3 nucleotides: TGTGCCAGTAGTATTAACAATCAGCCCCAGCATTTT. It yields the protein CASSINNQPQHF.

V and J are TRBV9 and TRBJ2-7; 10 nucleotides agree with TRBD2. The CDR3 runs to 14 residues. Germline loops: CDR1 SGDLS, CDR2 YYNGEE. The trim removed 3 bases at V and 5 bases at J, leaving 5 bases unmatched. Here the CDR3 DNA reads TGTGCCAGCAGCGGTGGGACTAGCGAAAACGAGCAGTACTTC. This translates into CASSGGTSENEQYF.

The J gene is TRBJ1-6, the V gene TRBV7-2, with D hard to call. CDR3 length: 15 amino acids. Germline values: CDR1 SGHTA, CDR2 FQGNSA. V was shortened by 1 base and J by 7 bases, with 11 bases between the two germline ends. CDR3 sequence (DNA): TGTGCCAGCAGCTTAGGTCTCCTAAGCAATTCACCCCTCCACTTT. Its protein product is CASSLGLLSNSPLHF.

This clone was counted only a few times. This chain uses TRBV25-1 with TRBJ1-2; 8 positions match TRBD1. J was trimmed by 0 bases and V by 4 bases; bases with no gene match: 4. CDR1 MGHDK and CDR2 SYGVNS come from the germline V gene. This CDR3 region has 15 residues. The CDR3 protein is CASSVTRGPNYGYTF. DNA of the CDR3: TGTGCCAGCAGTGTCACCAGGGGGCCTAACTATGGCTACACCTTC.

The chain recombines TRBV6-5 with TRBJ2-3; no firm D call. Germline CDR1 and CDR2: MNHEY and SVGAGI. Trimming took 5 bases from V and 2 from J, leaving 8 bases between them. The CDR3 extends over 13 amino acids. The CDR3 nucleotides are TGTGCCAGCAGTGAACAAGACACAGATACGCAGTATTTT. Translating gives CASSEQDTDTQYF.

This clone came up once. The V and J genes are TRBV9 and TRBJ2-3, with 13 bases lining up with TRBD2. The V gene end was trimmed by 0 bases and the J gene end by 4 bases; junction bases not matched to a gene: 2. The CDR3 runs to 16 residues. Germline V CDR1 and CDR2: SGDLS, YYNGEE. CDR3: CASSVEGTSGADTQYF. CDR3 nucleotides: TGTGCCAGCAGCGTAGAAGGGACTAGCGGGGCAGATACGCAGTATTTT.

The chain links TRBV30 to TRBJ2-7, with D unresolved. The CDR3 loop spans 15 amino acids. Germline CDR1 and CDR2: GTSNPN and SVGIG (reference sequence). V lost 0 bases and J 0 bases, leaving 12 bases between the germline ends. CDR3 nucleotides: TGTGCCTGGAGTGTATCCCTTATGTCCTCCTACGAGCAGTACTTC. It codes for CAWSVSLMSSYEQYF.

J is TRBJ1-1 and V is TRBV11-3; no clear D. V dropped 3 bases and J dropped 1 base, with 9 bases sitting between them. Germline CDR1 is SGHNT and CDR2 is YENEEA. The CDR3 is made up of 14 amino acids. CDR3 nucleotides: TGTGCCAGCAGCTTGATCTCAGGGAACACTGAAGCTTTCTTT. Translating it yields CASSLISGNTEAFF.

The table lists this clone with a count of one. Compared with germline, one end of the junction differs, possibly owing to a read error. The CDR3 nucleotides read TGTTCCAGCTTGGTCTCCACTAAGAACGCTGAAGCTTTCTTT. It codes for CSSLVSTKNAEAFF. This rearrangement joins TRBV7-9 to TRBJ1-1, with unresolved D. Per the germline V gene, CDR1 is SEHNR and CDR2 is FQNEAQ (reference sequence). The CDR3 is 14 amino acids.

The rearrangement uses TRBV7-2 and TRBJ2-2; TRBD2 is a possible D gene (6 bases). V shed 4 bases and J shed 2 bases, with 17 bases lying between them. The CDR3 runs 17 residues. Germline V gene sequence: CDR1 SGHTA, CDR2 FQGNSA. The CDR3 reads CASSSRFSGSNTGELFF. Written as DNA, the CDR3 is TGTGCCAGCAGCTCCCGTTTTAGCGGCAGTAACACCGGGGAGCTGTTTTTT.

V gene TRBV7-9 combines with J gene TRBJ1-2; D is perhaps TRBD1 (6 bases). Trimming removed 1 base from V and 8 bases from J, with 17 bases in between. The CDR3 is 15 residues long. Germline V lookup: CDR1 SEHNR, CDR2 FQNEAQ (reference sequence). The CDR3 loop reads CASSLDPGGPQGYTF. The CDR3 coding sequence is TGTGCCAGCAGCTTAGACCCGGGGGGGCCTCAGGGCTACACCTTC.

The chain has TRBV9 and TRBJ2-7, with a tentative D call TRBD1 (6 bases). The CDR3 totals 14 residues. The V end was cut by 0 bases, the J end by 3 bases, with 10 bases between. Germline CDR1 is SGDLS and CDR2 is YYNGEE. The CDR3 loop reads CASSVAGANYEQYF. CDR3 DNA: TGTGCCAGCAGCGTAGCAGGGGCGAACTACGAGCAGTACTTC.

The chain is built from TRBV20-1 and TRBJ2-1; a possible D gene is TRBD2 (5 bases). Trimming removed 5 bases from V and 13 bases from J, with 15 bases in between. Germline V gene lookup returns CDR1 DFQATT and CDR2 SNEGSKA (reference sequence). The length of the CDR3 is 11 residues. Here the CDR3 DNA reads TGCAGTGCTGTAGAGAGGGAGTATCAGTTCTTC. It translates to CSAVEREYQFF.